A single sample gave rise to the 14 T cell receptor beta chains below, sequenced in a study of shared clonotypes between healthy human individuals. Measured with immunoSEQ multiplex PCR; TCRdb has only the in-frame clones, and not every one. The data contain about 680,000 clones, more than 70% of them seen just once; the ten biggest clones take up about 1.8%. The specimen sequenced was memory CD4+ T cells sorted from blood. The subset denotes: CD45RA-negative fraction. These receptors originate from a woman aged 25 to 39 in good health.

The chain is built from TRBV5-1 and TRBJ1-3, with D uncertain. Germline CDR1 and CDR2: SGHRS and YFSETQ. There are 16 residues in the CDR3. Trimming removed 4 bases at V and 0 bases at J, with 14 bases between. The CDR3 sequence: CASSLTETHSGNTIYF. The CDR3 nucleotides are TGCGCCAGCAGCCTGACCGAGACCCACTCTGGAAACACCATATATTTT.

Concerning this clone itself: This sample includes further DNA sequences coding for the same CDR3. The CDR3 DNA follows: TGTGCCAGCAGCTTGCCTGGCTACGAGCAGTACTTC. Residues: CASSLPGYEQYF. V usage is TRBV11-2 and J usage is TRBJ2-7; D is unresolved. The CDR3 extends over 12 amino acids. Trimming stripped 3 bases from V and 3 bases from J, with 6 bases between. Looked up from germline, CDR1 is SGHAT and CDR2 is FQNNGV. The whole variable domain, filled in from reference TRBV11-2 and TRBJ2-7, reads EAGVAQSPRYKIIEKRQSVAFWCNPISGHATLYWYQQILGQGPKLLIQFQNNGVVDDSQLPKDRFSAERLKGVDSTLKIQPAKLEDSAVYLCASSLPGYEQYFGPGTRLTVT.

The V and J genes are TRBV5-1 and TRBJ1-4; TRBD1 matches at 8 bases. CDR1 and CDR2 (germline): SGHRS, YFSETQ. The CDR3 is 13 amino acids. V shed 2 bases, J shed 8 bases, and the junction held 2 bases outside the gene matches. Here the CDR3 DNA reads TGCGCCAGCAGCTTTGACAGGGGCGAAAAACTGTTTTTT. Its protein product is CASSFDRGEKLFF.

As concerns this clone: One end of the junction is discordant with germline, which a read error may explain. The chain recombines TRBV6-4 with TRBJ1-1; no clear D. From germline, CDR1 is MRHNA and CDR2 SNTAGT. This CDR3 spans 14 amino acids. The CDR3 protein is CASSYSITEPEAFF. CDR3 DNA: TGTGCCAGCAGTTACTCGATTACAGAACCTGAAGCTTTCTTT.

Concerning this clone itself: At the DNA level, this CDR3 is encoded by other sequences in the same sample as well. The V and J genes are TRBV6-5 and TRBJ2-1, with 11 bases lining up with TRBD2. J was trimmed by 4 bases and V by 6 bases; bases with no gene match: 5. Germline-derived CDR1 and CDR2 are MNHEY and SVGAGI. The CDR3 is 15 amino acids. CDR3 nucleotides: TGTGCCAGCAGGAGGACTAGCGGGTCATACAATGAGCAGTTCTTC. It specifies CASRRTSGSYNEQFF.

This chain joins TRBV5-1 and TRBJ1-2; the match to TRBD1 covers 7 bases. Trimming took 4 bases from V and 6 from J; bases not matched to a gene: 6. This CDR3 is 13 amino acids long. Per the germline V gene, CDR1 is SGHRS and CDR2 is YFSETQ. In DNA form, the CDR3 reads TGCGCCAGCAGCCGAGAGACAGGGAATGGCTACACCTTC. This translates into CASSRETGNGYTF.

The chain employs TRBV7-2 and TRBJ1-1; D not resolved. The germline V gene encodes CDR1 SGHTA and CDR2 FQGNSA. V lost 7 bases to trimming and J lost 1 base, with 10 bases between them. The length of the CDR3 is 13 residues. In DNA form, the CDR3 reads TGTGCCAGCACCCGGATGAGGAACACTGAAGCTTTCTTT. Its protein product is CASTRMRNTEAFF.

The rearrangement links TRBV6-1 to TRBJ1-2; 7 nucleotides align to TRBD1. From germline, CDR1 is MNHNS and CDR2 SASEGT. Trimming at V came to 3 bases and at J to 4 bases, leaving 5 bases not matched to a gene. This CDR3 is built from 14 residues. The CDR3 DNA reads TGTGCCAGCAGTGACCCCGGGACAGTCTATGGCTACACCTTC. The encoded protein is CASSDPGTVYGYTF.

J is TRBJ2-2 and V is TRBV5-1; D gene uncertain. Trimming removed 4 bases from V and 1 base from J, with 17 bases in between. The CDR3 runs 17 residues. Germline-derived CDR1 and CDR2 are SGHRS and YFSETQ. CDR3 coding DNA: TGCGCCAGCAGCCCGGCTACACAGACACTGAACACCGGGGAGCTGTTTTTT. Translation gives CASSPATQTLNTGELFF.

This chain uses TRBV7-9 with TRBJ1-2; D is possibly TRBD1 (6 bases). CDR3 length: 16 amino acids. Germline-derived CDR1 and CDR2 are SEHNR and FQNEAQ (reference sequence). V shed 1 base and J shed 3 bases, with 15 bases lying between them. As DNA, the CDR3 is TGTGCCAGCAGCTTAGTAGAGGCAGGGGATCACTATGGCTACACCTTC. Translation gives CASSLVEAGDHYGYTF. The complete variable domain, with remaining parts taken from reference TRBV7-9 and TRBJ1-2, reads DTGVSQNPRHKITKRGQNVTFRCDPISEHNRLYWYRQTLGQGPEFLTYFQNEAQLEKSRLLSDRFSAERPKGSFSTLEIQRTEQGDSAMYLCASSLVEAGDHYGYTFGSGTRLTVV.

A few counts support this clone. The CDR3 loop reads CASSLARLYGYTF. CDR3 sequence (DNA): TGTGCCAGCAGCTTGGCCCGGCTCTATGGCTACACCTTC. The chain links TRBV5-6 to TRBJ1-2; D is unclear. Trimming stripped 0 bases from V and 4 bases from J, with 7 bases between. The CDR3 consists of 13 residues. Germline V gives CDR1 SGHDT, CDR2 YYEEEE.

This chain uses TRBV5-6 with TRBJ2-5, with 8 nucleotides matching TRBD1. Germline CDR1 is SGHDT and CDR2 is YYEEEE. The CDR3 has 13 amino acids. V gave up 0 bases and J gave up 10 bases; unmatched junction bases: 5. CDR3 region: CASSLGTGSSQYF. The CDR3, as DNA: TGTGCCAGCAGCTTGGGGACAGGGTCCAGCCAGTACTTC.

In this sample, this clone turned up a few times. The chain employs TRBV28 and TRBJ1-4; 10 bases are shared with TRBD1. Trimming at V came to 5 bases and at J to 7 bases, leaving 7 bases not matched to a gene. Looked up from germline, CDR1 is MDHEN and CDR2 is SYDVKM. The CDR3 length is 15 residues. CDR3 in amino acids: CASSVPTGGSEKLFF. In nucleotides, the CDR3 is TGTGCCAGCAGTGTACCGACAGGGGGCTCTGAAAAACTGTTTTTT.

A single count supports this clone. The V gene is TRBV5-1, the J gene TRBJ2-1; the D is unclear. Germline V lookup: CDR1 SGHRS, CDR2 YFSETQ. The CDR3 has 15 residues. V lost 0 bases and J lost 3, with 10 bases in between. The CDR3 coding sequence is TGCGCCAGCAGCTTGGCCACAGCTCGCTACAATGAGCAGTTCTTC. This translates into CASSLATARYNEQFF.